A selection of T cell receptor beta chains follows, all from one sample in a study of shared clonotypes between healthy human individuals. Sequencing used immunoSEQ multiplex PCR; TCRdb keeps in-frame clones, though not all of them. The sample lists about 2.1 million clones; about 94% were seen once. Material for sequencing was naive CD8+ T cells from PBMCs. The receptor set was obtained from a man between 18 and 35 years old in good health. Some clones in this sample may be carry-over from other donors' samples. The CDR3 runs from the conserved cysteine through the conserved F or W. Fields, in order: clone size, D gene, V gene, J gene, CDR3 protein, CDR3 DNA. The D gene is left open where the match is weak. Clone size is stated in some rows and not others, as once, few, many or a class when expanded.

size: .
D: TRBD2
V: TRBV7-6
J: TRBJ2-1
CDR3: CASSAGLADNEQFF
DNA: TGTGCCAGCAGCGCGGGACTAGCGGACAATGAGCAGTTCTTC

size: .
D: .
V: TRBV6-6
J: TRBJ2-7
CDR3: CASSSGTLYEQYF
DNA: TGTGCCAGCAGTTCCGGGACCTTATACGAGCAGTACTTC

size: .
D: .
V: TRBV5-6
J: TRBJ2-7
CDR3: CASSLGDSSYEQYF
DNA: TGTGCCAGCAGCTTGGGGGACTCTTCCTACGAGCAGTACTTC

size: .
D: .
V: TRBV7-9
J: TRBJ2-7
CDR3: CASSLGPLSYEQYF
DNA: TGTGCCAGCAGCTTAGGTCCGCTCTCCTACGAGCAGTACTTC

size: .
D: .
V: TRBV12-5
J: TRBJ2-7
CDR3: CASAHAGIGSYEQYF
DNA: TGTGCTAGTGCCCATGCGGGGATCGGGTCTTACGAGCAGTACTTC

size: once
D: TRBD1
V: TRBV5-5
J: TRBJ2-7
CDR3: CASSQGQRGVHEQYF
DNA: TGTGCCAGCAGCCAGGGACAGCGAGGGGTTCACGAGCAGTACTTC

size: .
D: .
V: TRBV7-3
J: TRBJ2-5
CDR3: CASSLRKGARETQYF
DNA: TGTGCCAGCAGCTTACGGAAAGGGGCGCGAGAGACCCAGTACTTC

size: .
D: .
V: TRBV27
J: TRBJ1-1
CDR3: CASSNRGYMNTEAFF
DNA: TGTGCCAGCAGCAATAGGGGGTACATGAACACTGAAGCTTTCTTT

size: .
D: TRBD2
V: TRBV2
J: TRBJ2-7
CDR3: CASRETSGGSYEQYF
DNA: TGTGCCAGCAGAGAGACTAGCGGGGGCTCCTACGAGCAGTACTTC

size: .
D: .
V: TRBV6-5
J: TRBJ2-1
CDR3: CASSYGAGLLYNEQFF
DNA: TGTGCCAGCAGTTACGGGGCGGGCTTACTTTACAATGAGCAGTTCTTC

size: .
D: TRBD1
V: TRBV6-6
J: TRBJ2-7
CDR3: CASTEGKGAWEQYF
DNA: TGTGCCAGCACGGAAGGCAAGGGGGCATGGGAGCAGTACTTC

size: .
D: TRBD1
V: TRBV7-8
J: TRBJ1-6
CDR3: CASSLDRGGSPLHF
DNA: TGTGCCAGCAGCCTGGACAGGGGTGGATCACCCCTCCACTTT

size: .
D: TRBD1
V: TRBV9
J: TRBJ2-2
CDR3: CASSTSRTGTNTGELFF
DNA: TGTGCCAGCAGCACCTCCCGGACAGGGACAAACACCGGGGAGCTGTTTTTT

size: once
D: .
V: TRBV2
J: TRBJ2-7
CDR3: CASSDLRHEQYF
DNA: TGTGCCAGCAGTGATTTACGGCACGAGCAGTACTTC

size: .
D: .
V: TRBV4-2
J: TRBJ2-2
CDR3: CASSLDAVANTGELFF
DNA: TGTGCCAGCAGCCTAGACGCCGTCGCGAACACCGGGGAGCTGTTTTTT

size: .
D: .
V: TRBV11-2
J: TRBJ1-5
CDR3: CASSLAATALSNQPQHF
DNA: TGTGCCAGCAGCTTAGCGGCTACAGCCCTTAGCAATCAGCCCCAGCATTTT

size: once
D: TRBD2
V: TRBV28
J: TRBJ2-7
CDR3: CASSQSGGDDEQYF
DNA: TGTGCCAGCAGTCAATCCGGGGGGGATGACGAGCAGTACTTC

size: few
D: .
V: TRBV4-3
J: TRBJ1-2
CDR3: CASSPNTGRGYTF
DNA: TGCGCCAGCAGCCCGAATACAGGGAGAGGCTACACCTTC

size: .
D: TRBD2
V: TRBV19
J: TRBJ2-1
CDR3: CASSSTGTSWYNEQFF
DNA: TGTGCCAGTAGTAGTACCGGGACTAGCTGGTACAATGAGCAGTTCTTC

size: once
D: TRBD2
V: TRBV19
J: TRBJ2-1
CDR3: CATSLAGGSEQFF
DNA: TGTGCCACCTCACTAGCGGGAGGAAGTGAGCAGTTCTTC

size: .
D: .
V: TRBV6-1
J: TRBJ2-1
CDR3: CASSEYAAVSSYNEQFF
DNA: TGTGCCAGCAGTGAATATGCAGCGGTAAGCTCCTACAATGAGCAGTTCTTC

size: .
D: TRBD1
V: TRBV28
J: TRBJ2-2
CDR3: CASSFTGVIPGELFF
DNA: TGTGCCAGCAGTTTTACAGGGGTTATTCCCGGGGAGCTGTTTTTT

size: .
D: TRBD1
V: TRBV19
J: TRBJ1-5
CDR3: CASSMDRGRGQPQHF
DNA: TGTGCCAGTAGTATGGACAGGGGGCGGGGGCAGCCCCAGCATTTT

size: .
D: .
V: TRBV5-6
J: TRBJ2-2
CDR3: CASRPGPYTGELFF
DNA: TGTGCCAGCAGGCCGGGACCTTACACCGGGGAGCTGTTTTTT

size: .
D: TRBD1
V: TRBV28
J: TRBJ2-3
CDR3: CASSRMGQGATDTQYF
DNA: TGTGCCAGCAGCAGGATGGGACAGGGAGCTACAGATACGCAGTATTTT

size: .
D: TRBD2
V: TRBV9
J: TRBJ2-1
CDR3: CASSAGLAGGLHSLEQFF
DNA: TGTGCCAGCAGCGCTGGGCTAGCGGGAGGCCTCCATAGTCTTGAGCAGTTCTTC

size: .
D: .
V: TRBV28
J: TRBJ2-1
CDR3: CASSFLSSAEQFF
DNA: TGTGCCAGCAGTTTCCTTTCGTCGGCCGAGCAGTTCTTC

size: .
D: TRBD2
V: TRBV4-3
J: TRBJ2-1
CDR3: CASSQKDRREGRNEQFF
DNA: TGCGCCAGCAGCCAAAAAGATCGGCGGGAGGGCAGAAATGAGCAGTTCTTC

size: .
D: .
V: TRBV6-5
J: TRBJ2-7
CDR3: CASSPTGYEQYF
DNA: TGTGCCAGCAGTCCCACCGGCTACGAGCAGTACTTC

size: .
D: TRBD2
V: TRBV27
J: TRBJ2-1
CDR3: CASSFRDYIYNEQFF
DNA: TGTGCCAGCAGTTTCCGGGACTATATCTACAATGAGCAGTTCTTC

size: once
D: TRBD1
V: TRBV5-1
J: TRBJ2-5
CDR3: CASSLLNRGEETQYF
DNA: TGCGCCAGCAGCTTGCTAAACAGGGGGGAAGAGACCCAGTACTTC

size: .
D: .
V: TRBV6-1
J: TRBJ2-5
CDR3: CASREDGEETQYF
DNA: TGTGCCAGCAGGGAAGACGGAGAGGAGACCCAGTACTTC

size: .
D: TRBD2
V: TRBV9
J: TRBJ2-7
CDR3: CASSVFSGKLDEQYF
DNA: TGTGCCAGCAGCGTTTTTAGCGGGAAGTTAGACGAGCAGTACTTC

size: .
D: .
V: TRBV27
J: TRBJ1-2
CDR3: CASSLRRGYGYTF
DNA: TGTGCCAGCAGTTTAAGGAGGGGCTATGGCTACACCTTC

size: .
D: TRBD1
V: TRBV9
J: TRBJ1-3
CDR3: CASSVSKQGFGGNTIYF
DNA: TGTGCCAGCAGCGTATCCAAACAGGGGTTTGGTGGAAACACCATATATTTT

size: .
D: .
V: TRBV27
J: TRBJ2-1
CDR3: CASSSLAYEQFF
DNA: TGTGCCAGCAGTTCACTAGCTTATGAGCAGTTCTTC

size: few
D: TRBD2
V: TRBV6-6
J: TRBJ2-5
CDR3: CASSYSPGGETQYF
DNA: TGTGCCAGCAGTTACTCGCCCGGGGGGGAGACCCAGTACTTC

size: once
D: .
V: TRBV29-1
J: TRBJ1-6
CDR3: CSVEVLEVQGTQLHF
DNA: TGCAGCGTTGAGGTACTCGAGGTACAGGGAACTCAGCTCCACTTT

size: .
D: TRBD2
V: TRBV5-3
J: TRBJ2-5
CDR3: CARSTGLAGGLETQYF
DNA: TGTGCCAGAAGCACGGGACTAGCGGGAGGTCTAGAGACCCAGTACTTC

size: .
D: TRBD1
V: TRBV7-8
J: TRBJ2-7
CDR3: CASSPQTGFVYEQYF
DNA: TGTGCCAGCAGCCCCCAGACAGGGTTCGTCTACGAGCAGTACTTC

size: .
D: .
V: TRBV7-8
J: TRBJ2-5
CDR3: CASSPFLRREKETQYF
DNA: TGTGCCAGCAGCCCCTTCTTGCGACGGGAAAAGGAGACCCAGTACTTC

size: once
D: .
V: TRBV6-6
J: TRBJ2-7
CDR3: CASRSHGEQYF
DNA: TGTGCCAGCAGATCCCACGGGGAGCAGTACTTC

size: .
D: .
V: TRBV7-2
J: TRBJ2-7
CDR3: CASSLGPGEQYF
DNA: TGTGCCAGCAGCTTAGGTCCGGGAGAGCAGTACTTC